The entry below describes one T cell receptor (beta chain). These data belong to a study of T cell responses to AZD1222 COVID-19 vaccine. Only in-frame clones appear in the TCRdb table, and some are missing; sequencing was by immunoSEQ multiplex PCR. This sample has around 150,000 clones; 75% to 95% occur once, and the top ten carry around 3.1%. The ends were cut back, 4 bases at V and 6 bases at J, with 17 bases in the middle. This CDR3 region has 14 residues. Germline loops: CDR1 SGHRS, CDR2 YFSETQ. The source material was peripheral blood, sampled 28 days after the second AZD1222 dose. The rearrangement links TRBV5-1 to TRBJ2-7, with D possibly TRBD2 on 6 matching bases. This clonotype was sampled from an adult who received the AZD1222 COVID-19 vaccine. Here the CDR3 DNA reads TGCGCCAGCAGCCCCGGGGACTTCCGTTCCGAGCAGTACTTC. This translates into CASSPGDFRSEQYF.